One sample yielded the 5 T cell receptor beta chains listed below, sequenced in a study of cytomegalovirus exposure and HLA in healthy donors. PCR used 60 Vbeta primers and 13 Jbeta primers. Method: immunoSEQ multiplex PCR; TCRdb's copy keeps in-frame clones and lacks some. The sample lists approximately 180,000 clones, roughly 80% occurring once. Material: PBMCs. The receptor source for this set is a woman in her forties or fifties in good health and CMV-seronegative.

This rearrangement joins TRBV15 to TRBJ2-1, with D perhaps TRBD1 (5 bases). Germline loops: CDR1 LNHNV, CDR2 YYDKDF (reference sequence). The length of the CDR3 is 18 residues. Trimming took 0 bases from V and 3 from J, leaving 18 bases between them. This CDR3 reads CATSRDRPSWGLYNEQFF. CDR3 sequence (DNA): TGTGCCACCAGCAGAGATCGGCCCTCCTGGGGCCTCTACAATGAGCAGTTCTTC.

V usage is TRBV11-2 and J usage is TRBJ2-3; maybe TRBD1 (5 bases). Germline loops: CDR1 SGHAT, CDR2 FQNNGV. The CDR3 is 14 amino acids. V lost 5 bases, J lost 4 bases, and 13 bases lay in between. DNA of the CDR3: TGTGCCAGCAGCCTTTCCACAGGCCCAGATACGCAGTATTTT. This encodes CASSLSTGPDTQYF.

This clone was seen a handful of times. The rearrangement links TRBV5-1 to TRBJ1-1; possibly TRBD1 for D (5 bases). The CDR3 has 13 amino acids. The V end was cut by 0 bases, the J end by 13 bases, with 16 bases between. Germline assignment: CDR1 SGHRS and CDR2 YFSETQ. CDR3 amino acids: CASSLGGVDIGFF. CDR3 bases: TGCGCCAGCAGCTTGGGTGGAGTGGACATCGGTTTCTTT.

The CDR3 loop is CASSLTTGGVLLMEQYF. The CDR3, as DNA: TGTGCCAGCAGCTTAACGACAGGGGGCGTACTACTAATGGAGCAGTACTTC. The chain has TRBV7-8 and TRBJ2-7, with 10 bases matching TRBD1. Looked up from germline, CDR1 is SGHVS and CDR2 is FQNEAQ. There are 17 residues in the CDR3. J gave up 7 bases and V 2 bases, and 14 bases lay outside the gene matches. Complete variable domain (other parts from reference TRBV7-8 and TRBJ2-7): GAGVSQSPRYKVAKRGQDVALRCDPISGHVSLFWYQQALGQGPEFLTYFQNEAQLDKSGLPSDRFFAERPEGSVSTLKIQRTQQEDSAVYLCASSLTTGGVLLMEQYFGPGTRLTVT.

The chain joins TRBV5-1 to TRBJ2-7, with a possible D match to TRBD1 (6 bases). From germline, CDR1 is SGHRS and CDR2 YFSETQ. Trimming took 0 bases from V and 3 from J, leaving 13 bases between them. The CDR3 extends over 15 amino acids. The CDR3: CASSLDTGKGYEQYF. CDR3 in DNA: TGCGCCAGCAGCTTGGACACAGGGAAAGGCTACGAGCAGTACTTC.